The 22 T cell receptor beta chains below all came from one sample that was sequenced in a study of blood T cell repertoires in COVID-19 (dated by TCRdb to the early 2020s). Library preparation employed the immunoSEQ multiplex PCR assay. Drawn from immuneACCESS, this table holds only the in-frame rearrangements with V and J called that TCRdb kept. Clones are partly lost; checked studies trace under half to an unresolved V gene and leave the rest unexplained. In all, the sample holds approximately 400,000 clones, and approximately 90% of those were seen once. The biggest ten clones account for roughly 1.2% of the sample. The sample consisted of PBMCs or T cells enriched from blood (not recorded which). These receptors all come from a woman under 30 who had recovered from COVID-19.

V and J are TRBV6-5 and TRBJ1-3; tentatively, D is TRBD1 (5 bases). The CDR3 loop spans 15 amino acids. From germline, CDR1 is MNHEY and CDR2 SVGAGI. The ends were cut back, 6 bases at V and 3 bases at J, with 15 bases in the middle. The chain's CDR3 is CASREEGRGGNTIYF. The CDR3 DNA reads as TGTGCCAGCAGGGAGGAGGGGCGCGGTGGAAACACCATATATTTT.

CDR3 protein: CASSLGGSFYGYTF. The CDR3 DNA reads TGTGCCAGCAGCTTGGGGGGCAGTTTCTATGGCTACACCTTC. The J gene is TRBJ1-2, the V gene TRBV5-4, with TRBD1 as a possible D gene (5 bases). This CDR3 has 14 amino acids. V was trimmed by 0 bases and J by 4 bases, leaving 10 bases between them. Germline V gene data show CDR1 as SGHNT and CDR2 as YYREEE (reference sequence).

This chain uses TRBV28 with TRBJ1-3; TRBD1 matches 9 bases. The CDR3 runs to 16 residues. CDR1 MDHEN and CDR2 SYDVKM come from the germline V gene. Germline trimming cut 5 bases from V and 2 bases from J; bases unmatched to any gene: 7. The CDR3 bases are TGTGCCAGCAGTACCCCTGGGACAGGGACTGGAAACACCATATATTTT. This encodes CASSTPGTGTGNTIYF.

This clone showed up just once. The CDR3 region is CAKRTGIRVHEQYF. The CDR3 bases are TGTGCCAAAAGGACAGGGATTAGGGTTCACGAGCAGTACTTC. This chain uses TRBV19 with TRBJ2-7; 8 bases fit TRBD1. Germline V gene sequence: CDR1 LNHDA, CDR2 SQIVND (reference sequence). The V gene end was trimmed by 10 bases and the J gene end by 5 bases; junction bases not matched to a gene: 13. CDR3 length equals 14 residues.

The chain couples TRBV7-2 to TRBJ2-3, with 9 bases lining up with TRBD1. The germline CDR1 and CDR2 sequences are SGHTA and FQGNSA. The CDR3 is 17 residues long. The trim removed 1 base at V and 1 base at J, leaving 6 bases unmatched. The CDR3 DNA sequence: TGTGCCAGCAGCTTAGTGGGGACAGGGTGGGGCACAGATACGCAGTATTTT. Translation gives CASSLVGTGWGTDTQYF.

The chain carries TRBV2 and TRBJ1-5; the D gene is possibly TRBD1 (5 bases). The CDR3 runs 15 residues. Germline CDR1 is SNHLY and CDR2 is FYNNEI. V lost 3 bases to trimming and J lost 2 bases, with 11 bases between them. CDR3 sequence: CASSEQGGGNQPQHF. The CDR3 DNA follows: TGTGCCAGCAGTGAGCAGGGTGGCGGCAATCAGCCCCAGCATTTT.

Worth noting for this clone: The same CDR3 is also encoded by other DNA sequences in this sample. The J gene is TRBJ1-1, the V gene TRBV6-5, with D hard to call. Trimming took off 0 bases at V and 3 bases at J, with 8 bases between the two ends. This CDR3 spans 14 amino acids. The germline gives CDR1 MNHEY, CDR2 SVGAGI. The CDR3 bases are TGTGCCAGCAGTTACTCGGGCGGGGACACTGAAGCTTTCTTT. Amino acid sequence: CASSYSGGDTEAFF.

The sample holds one count of this clone. The genes are TRBV3-1 (or the pseudogene TRBV3-2) and TRBJ1-3; 7 nucleotides agree with TRBD1. Germline CDR1 and CDR2: LGHDT and YNNKEL (reference sequence). With 2 bases clipped from V and 0 bases from J, the junction kept 13 bases outside the gene matches. The CDR3 contains 19 residues. For the CDR3, the DNA is TGTGCCAGCAGCCAATGGTCCTCCAGGGGGGAAGACTCTGGAAACACCATATATTTT. Its translation is CASSQWSSRGEDSGNTIYF.

The chain recombines TRBV27 with TRBJ1-6; 8 bases match TRBD1. The length of the CDR3 is 16 residues. Germline trimming cut 6 bases from V and 10 bases from J; bases unmatched to any gene: 14. Germline V CDR1 and CDR2: MNHEY, SMNVEV (reference sequence). The CDR3 DNA sequence: TGTGCCAGCAGAGGTAACCCGACAGGGGTTTCCTCACCCCTCCACTTT. This encodes CASRGNPTGVSSPLHF.

The rearrangement uses TRBV6-5 and TRBJ1-6; perhaps TRBD1 as D (5 bases). V was trimmed by 0 bases and J by 6 bases, leaving 9 bases between them. CDR3 length equals 15 residues. Per the germline V gene, CDR1 is MNHEY and CDR2 is SVGAGI. The CDR3 protein is CASSYSTEFNSPLHF. Written as DNA, the CDR3 is TGTGCCAGCAGTTACTCGACAGAATTTAATTCACCCCTCCACTTT.

The rearrangement links TRBV28 to TRBJ1-5; D uncertain. The CDR3 is 11 amino acids. CDR1 MDHEN and CDR2 SYDVKM come from the germline V gene. Trimming left V 4 bases short and J 5 bases short, with 3 bases between. CDR3 sequence reads: CASSSDQPQHF. The DNA of the CDR3 is TGTGCCAGCAGTTCGGATCAGCCCCAGCATTTT. Full variable domain (remainder filled in from reference TRBV28 and TRBJ1-5): DVKVTQSSRYLVKRTGEKVFLECVQDMDHENMFWYRQDPGLGLRLIYFSYDVKMKEKGDIPEGYSVSREKKERFSLILESASTNQTSMYLCASSSDQPQHFGDGTRLSIL.

The chain is built from TRBV7-3 and TRBJ2-3; no reliable D call. The CDR3 is 14 residues long. V was cut by 2 bases and J by 3 bases, with 9 bases left in between. Germline CDR1 SGHTA, CDR2 FQGTGA. The CDR3 reads CASSLLRLTDTQYF. CDR3 nucleotide sequence: TGTGCCAGCAGCTTACTCCGGTTAACAGATACGCAGTATTTT.

The rearrangement joins TRBV12-3 or TRBV12-4 to TRBJ1-2, with D unresolved. There are 13 residues in the CDR3. V was shortened by 1 base and J by 9 bases, with 12 bases between the two germline ends. The CDR3 sequence is CASSLGNSGRYTF. CDR3 DNA: TGTGCCAGCAGTTTAGGAAACAGCGGTCGCTACACCTTC.

The J gene is TRBJ1-5, the V gene TRBV6-5; D ambiguous. Deletions cut 5 bases from V and 5 bases from J, with 13 bases between. CDR1 is MNHEY, CDR2 SVGAGI, per germline. This CDR3 is 14 amino acids long. Here the CDR3 reads CASSPYSGYQPQHF. The CDR3 DNA follows: TGTGCCAGCAGTCCCTACAGTGGGTATCAGCCCCAGCATTTT.

The rearrangement links TRBV6-1 to TRBJ1-1; tentative D call: TRBD1 (6 bases). Per the germline V gene, CDR1 is MNHNS and CDR2 is SASEGT. The CDR3 runs to 13 residues. The germline V and J ends were trimmed by 1 base and 8 bases, with 11 bases remaining between them. CDR3 nucleotide sequence: TGTGCCAGCAGTGAAGACGGGGGGCGGGAAGCTTTCTTT. Protein sequence: CASSEDGGREAFF.

This clone was seen a single time. This sequence joins TRBV5-1 and TRBJ2-2; TRBD1 matches 10 bases. V shed 4 bases and J 7 bases; nucleotides not matched to a gene: 7. The CDR3 runs 15 residues. Germline V gives CDR1 SGHRS, CDR2 YFSETQ. CDR3 bases: TGCGCCAGCAGCGAGAGGACAGGGGGAGTCGGGGAGCTGTTTTTT. Its protein product is CASSERTGGVGELFF.

J is TRBJ2-7 and V is TRBV9; D is unresolved. The V and J ends lost 2 bases and 4 bases respectively, with 10 bases between them. This CDR3 comprises 13 residues. CDR1 SGDLS and CDR2 YYNGEE come from the germline V gene. The chain's CDR3 is CASSVNGVYEQYF. CDR3 in DNA: TGTGCCAGCAGCGTTAATGGAGTTTACGAGCAGTACTTC.

The V gene is TRBV7-2, the J gene TRBJ1-3; 10 nucleotides line up with TRBD1. V gave up 1 base and J gave up 1 base; unmatched junction bases: 4. Germline loops: CDR1 SGHTA, CDR2 FQGNSA. The CDR3 spans 17 residues. CDR3 sequence (DNA): TGTGCCAGCAGCTTAGACGGGACAGGGGTTTCTGGAAACACCATATATTTT. Translated, it gives CASSLDGTGVSGNTIYF. Supplemented by reference TRBV7-2 and TRBJ1-3, the full variable domain reads GAGVSQSPSNKVTEKGKDVELRCDPISGHTALYWYRQSLGQGLEFLIYFQGNSAPDKSGLPSDRFSAERTGGSVSTLTIQRTQQEDSAVYLCASSLDGTGVSGNTIYFGEGSWLTVV.

The V gene is TRBV10-2, the J gene TRBJ2-3; TRBD2 might be the D (7 bases). With 6 bases removed from V and 0 bases from J, the gap between germline ends came to 22 bases. This CDR3 comprises 18 residues. Germline values: CDR1 WSHSY, CDR2 SAAADI. DNA for the CDR3: TGCGCCAGCAGACAAACTCACAGGGAGGGGCGGAGCACAGATACGCAGTATTTT. Protein sequence: CASRQTHREGRSTDTQYF.

This rearrangement joins TRBV18 to TRBJ2-7; D call uncertain. CDR1 is KGHSH and CDR2 is LQKENI in the germline V gene. The V end was cut by 6 bases, the J end by 0 bases, with 18 bases between. This CDR3 has 16 amino acids. CDR3 loop: CASSVGPHGYSYEQYF. The CDR3 bases are TGTGCCAGCTCGGTAGGCCCACACGGGTACTCCTACGAGCAGTACTTC.

V and J are TRBV5-1 and TRBJ2-1; D is unresolved. In germline, CDR1 is SGHRS, CDR2 YFSETQ. The CDR3 runs 15 residues. V was trimmed by 0 bases and J by 4 bases, leaving 11 bases between them. CDR3 sequence (DNA): TGCGCCAGCAGCTTGGACAATGGCCCTTACAATGAGCAGTTCTTC. Translation gives CASSLDNGPYNEQFF. Complete variable domain (other parts from reference TRBV5-1 and TRBJ2-1): KAGVTQTPRYLIKTRGQQVTLSCSPISGHRSVSWYQQTPGQGLQFLFEYFSETQRNKGNFPGRFSGRQFSNSRSEMNVSTLELGDSALYLCASSLDNGPYNEQFFGPGTRLTVL.

The V and J genes are TRBV7-9 and TRBJ2-3, with 11 nucleotides matching TRBD2. The CDR3 runs to 16 residues. Looked up from germline, CDR1 is SEHNR and CDR2 is FQNEAQ (reference sequence). The junction had 8 bases not matched to a gene; V was cut back by 4 bases and J by 5 bases. The CDR3 region is CASSSNSGGAGDTQYF. The CDR3 bases are TGTGCCAGCAGCTCCAATAGCGGGGGGGCCGGAGATACGCAGTATTTT. Full variable domain (missing parts from reference TRBV7-9 and TRBJ2-3): DTGVSQNPRHKITKRGQNVTFRCDPISEHNRLYWYRQTLGQGPEFLTYFQNEAQLEKSRLLSDRFSAERPKGSFSTLEIQRTEQGDSAMYLCASSSNSGGAGDTQYFGPGTRLTVL.